The clone carrying this T cell receptor beta chain has ten or more counts. The data are from a study of T cell repertoires in cytomegalovirus infection. V was trimmed by 4 bases and J by 2 bases, leaving 8 bases between them. Germline loops: CDR1 KGHSH, CDR2 LQKENI. The CDR3 totals 13 residues. TCRdb passed the reads through MiXCR, listing each CDR3 protein once. The sample holds 200,000 to 300,000 distinct CDR3 sequences; approximately 8.3% are singletons and the top ten take roughly 16%. The sequenced sample consisted of PBMCs. The chain employs TRBV18 and TRBJ2-5; weak D call: TRBD2 (5 bases). This TCR was sampled from a human donor in good health (CMV status not recorded). Some clones in this sample may be carry-over from other donors' samples. The CDR3 DNA reads TGTGCCAGCTCACTCGGGGTACAAGAGACCCAGTACTTC. This codes for CASSLGVQETQYF.